Listed below are T cell receptor beta chains from one sample, sequenced in a study of T cells after yellow fever vaccination. MiXCR was run by TCRdb on the 5' RACE reads, yielding one entry per CDR3 protein. Of 620,000 or so distinct CDR3 sequences listed, around an eighth are singletons. Material: PBMCs, obtained on the day of the yellow fever booster vaccination. These receptors came from a man in his thirties or forties who received the YFV17D yellow fever vaccine. The CDR3 runs from the conserved cysteine through the conserved F or W. A D gene is named only where the DNA matches it firmly. Part of the rows lack a size; the others show once, few, many or a class for expanded clones.

CDR3 | DNA | size | J | D | V
CASSPLGGSYNEQFF | TGTGCCAGCTCACCCCTGGGCGGATCTTACAATGAGCAGTTCTTC | few | TRBJ2-1 | - | TRBV18
CASSLEAGWKETQYF | TGTGCCAGCAGCTTAGAGGCGGGCTGGAAAGAGACCCAGTACTTC | - | TRBJ2-5 | - | TRBV7-9
CASSLLSSRGTQYF | TGTGCCAGCAGCTTACTGTCCAGTCGGGGGACCCAGTACTTC | few | TRBJ2-5 | - | TRBV7-2
CASSVGQGRFETEAFF | TGTGCCAGCAGTGTCGGACAGGGGCGATTCGAAACTGAAGCTTTCTTT | few | TRBJ1-1 | TRBD1 | TRBV28
CASLPSGSYEQYF | TGTGCCAGCCTACCCAGCGGCTCCTACGAGCAGTACTTC | few | TRBJ2-7 | - | TRBV6-6
CASSLDGLPSTDTQYF | TGCGCCAGCAGCTTGGACGGACTTCCTAGCACAGATACGCAGTATTTT | - | TRBJ2-3 | - | TRBV5-1
CASSSFGQGPYEQYF | TGTGCCAGCAGCTCCTTCGGACAGGGCCCCTACGAGCAGTACTTC | few | TRBJ2-7 | TRBD1 | TRBV7-8
CASSSGAGVYNEQFF | TGTGCCAGCAGCTCCGGAGCGGGCGTCTACAATGAGCAGTTCTTC | few | TRBJ2-1 | - | TRBV7-3
CSVEANLGETQYF | TGCAGCGTTGAAGCGAACCTGGGGGAGACCCAGTACTTC | many | TRBJ2-5 | - | TRBV29-1
CSAPDSSYGYTF | TGCAGTGCTCCGGACAGCAGCTATGGCTACACCTTC | - | TRBJ1-2 | - | TRBV20-1
CASSRDSSGANVLTF | TGTGCCAGCAGCCGAGACTCATCTGGGGCCAACGTCCTGACTTTC | few | TRBJ2-6 | - | TRBV5-4
CASSLVSGNNEQFF | TGCGCCAGCAGCTTGGTTAGCGGGAACAATGAGCAGTTCTTC | - | TRBJ2-1 | TRBD2 | TRBV5-1
CASSYPGPSTYGYTF | TGTGCCAGCAGTTACCCAGGCCCATCCACCTATGGCTACACCTTC | few | TRBJ1-2 | - | TRBV6-2/TRBV6-3
CAISETGTGSHEQFF | TGTGCCATCAGTGAGACCGGGACAGGGTCCCATGAGCAGTTCTTC | few | TRBJ2-1 | TRBD1 | TRBV10-3
CSVARGLAGYEQYF | TGCAGCGTTGCCCGGGGACTAGCAGGGTACGAGCAGTACTTC | few | TRBJ2-7 | TRBD2 | TRBV29-1
CASKLTRDGTDTQYF | TGTGCCAGCAAATTAACTAGAGATGGCACAGATACGCAGTATTTT | - | TRBJ2-3 | - | TRBV12-3/TRBV12-4
CASSRLGTSSSYNEQFF | TGTGCCAGCAGCCGTCTGGGTACCTCAAGCTCCTACAATGAGCAGTTCTTC | few | TRBJ2-1 | - | TRBV7-6
CASSLVTSGARNEQFF | TGTGCCAGTAGCTTGGTGACTAGCGGGGCGCGGAATGAGCAGTTCTTC | - | TRBJ2-1 | TRBD2 | TRBV19
CASSFRTGVSDTQYF | TGTGCCAGTAGTTTTCGGACAGGGGTTTCAGATACGCAGTATTTT | - | TRBJ2-3 | TRBD1 | TRBV19
CASSLTGGREQFF | TGTGCCAGCAGCTTGACGGGGGGACGGGAGCAGTTCTTC | many | TRBJ2-1 | TRBD2 | TRBV7-9
CASSLLAGVLNEQFF | TGCGCCAGCAGCTTGCTAGCGGGAGTGCTCAATGAGCAGTTCTTC | many | TRBJ2-1 | TRBD2 | TRBV5-1
CASSPTSVKTDTQYF | TGTGCCAGCAGTCCGACTAGCGTTAAGACAGATACGCAGTATTTT | few | TRBJ2-3 | TRBD2 | TRBV28
CASSFGLAGTLVGELFF | TGTGCCAGCAGTTTTGGCCTAGCGGGGACCCTGGTCGGGGAGCTGTTTTTT | - | TRBJ2-2 | TRBD2 | TRBV6-5
CASSFRTNSNEQFF | TGTGCCAGCAGTTTTCGGACAAACAGCAATGAGCAGTTCTTC | few | TRBJ2-1 | - | TRBV27
CASSYSFGRETYEQYF | TGTGCCAGCAGTTACTCATTCGGGCGGGAAACCTACGAGCAGTACTTC | many | TRBJ2-7 | - | TRBV6-2/TRBV6-3
CASSFALLSAGANVLTF | TGCGCCAGCAGCTTTGCTCTTCTCTCCGCTGGGGCCAACGTCCTGACTTTC | - | TRBJ2-6 | - | TRBV5-1
CASSQGLAGGGSYEQYF | TGCGCCAGCAGCCAGGGACTAGCGGGAGGAGGCTCCTACGAGCAGTACTTC | many | TRBJ2-7 | TRBD2 | TRBV4-3
CASKTGLAGVIGELFF | TGCGCCAGCAAAACCGGACTAGCGGGAGTGATCGGGGAGCTGTTTTTT | few | TRBJ2-2 | TRBD2 | TRBV5-1
CASSSRRLAGGVTDTQYF | TGTGCCAGCAGCTCAAGAAGACTAGCGGGAGGGGTCACAGATACGCAGTATTTT | - | TRBJ2-3 | TRBD2 | TRBV5-5
CSARVDGGEQFF | TGCAGTGCCAGGGTGGATGGAGGAGAGCAGTTCTTC | - | TRBJ2-1 | - | TRBV20-1
CASSESSSGRVTGELFF | TGTGCCAGCAGTGAATCGTCTAGCGGGAGGGTCACCGGGGAGCTGTTTTTT | few | TRBJ2-2 | TRBD2 | TRBV2
CASSLGRGGTYNEQFF | TGTGCCAGCAGCTTAGGTAGGGGCGGGACTTACAATGAGCAGTTCTTC | - | TRBJ2-1 | - | TRBV11-2